The next 26 T cell receptor beta chains were all read from a single sample in a study of cytomegalovirus exposure and HLA in healthy donors. The PCR was carried out with 60 Vbeta primers and 13 Jbeta primers. Data came from immunoSEQ multiplex PCR; TCRdb stores just in-frame clones and leaves some out. The repertoire includes approximately 160,000 clones, about two thirds of them detected once, and 3.5% to 5% sits in the top ten. Sequences were obtained from PBMCs. All receptors derive from a woman aged 18-35 years in good health and CMV-seropositive.

CDR3 loop: CASSRQYEQYF. The CDR3 DNA reads TGTGCCAGCAGCCGACAGTACGAGCAGTACTTC. This chain connects TRBV7-8 to TRBJ2-7; the D gene is possibly TRBD1 (5 bases). Per the germline V gene, CDR1 is SGHVS and CDR2 is FQNEAQ. The ends were cut back, 5 bases at V and 4 bases at J, with 6 bases in the middle. The CDR3 covers 11 residues.

In its sample, this clone was seen a few times. This chain joins TRBV5-1 and TRBJ1-2, with D hard to call. The CDR3 loop spans 14 amino acids. V was shortened by 5 bases and J by 4 bases, with 15 bases between the two germline ends. The germline gives CDR1 SGHRS, CDR2 YFSETQ. The CDR3 region is CASRPSDGIYGYTF. DNA for the CDR3: TGCGCCAGCAGGCCTAGCGATGGGATCTATGGCTACACCTTC.

This chain connects TRBV30 to TRBJ1-2; 9 bases agree with TRBD1. The CDR3 is made up of 16 amino acids. J lost 5 bases, V lost 0 bases, and 10 bases had no gene match. Germline CDR1 is GTSNPN and CDR2 is SVGIG (reference sequence). The CDR3 region has the DNA TGTGCCTGGAGTGTCGGCTGGGGGGACAGGGTGTATGGCTACACCTTC. Encoded protein: CAWSVGWGDRVYGYTF.

The rearrangement joins TRBV6-5 to TRBJ1-1; D not certain. Germline V gives CDR1 MNHEY, CDR2 SVGAGI. The V end lost 2 bases, the J end lost 0 bases, and 4 bases lay between the germline ends. The CDR3 is made up of 13 amino acids. The CDR3 DNA sequence: TGTGCCAGCAGTTACGACTTGAACACTGAAGCTTTCTTT. The encoded protein is CASSYDLNTEAFF.

J is TRBJ1-2 and V is TRBV25-1; 11 nucleotides match TRBD1. The germline V gene encodes CDR1 MGHDK and CDR2 SYGVNS. The CDR3 extends over 13 amino acids. The J segment lost 5 bases and the V segment lost 9 bases, leaving 5 bases of the junction unmatched. CDR3 in amino acids: CASWTGGSYGYTF. CDR3 nucleotides: TGTGCCAGTTGGACAGGGGGCTCGTATGGCTACACCTTC.

This clone appeared a few times. J is TRBJ1-5 and V is TRBV25-1; 9 nucleotides align to TRBD1. This CDR3 comprises 16 residues. With 5 bases clipped from V and 0 bases from J, the junction kept 5 bases outside the gene matches. Germline V CDR1 and CDR2: MGHDK, SYGVNS. CDR3 sequence (DNA): TGTGCCAGCAGTCCGGGGACAGGGCTTAGCAATCAGCCCCAGCATTTT. The encoded protein is CASSPGTGLSNQPQHF. The full variable domain, completed using reference TRBV25-1 and TRBJ1-5, is EADIYQTPRYLVIGTGKKITLECSQTMGHDKMYWYQQDPGMELHLIHYSYGVNSTEKGDLSSESTVSRIRTEHFPLTLESARPSHTSQYLCASSPGTGLSNQPQHFGDGTRLSIL.

The chain has TRBV6-5 and TRBJ2-7; D remains unclear. V was trimmed by 1 base and J by 3 bases, leaving 13 bases between them. Germline V gene data show CDR1 as MNHEY and CDR2 as SVGAGI. The CDR3 is 15 residues long. The CDR3 DNA reads as TGTGCCAGCAGTTACTGGTCAGGCCTACTCTACGAGCAGTACTTC. Its protein product is CASSYWSGLLYEQYF.

The CDR3: CASSLTLGLAGGGDTQYF. The DNA for the CDR3 is TGTGCCAGCAGCTTAACCCTGGGACTAGCGGGGGGCGGAGATACGCAGTATTTT. The chain joins TRBV7-3 to TRBJ2-3; 15 nucleotides agree with TRBD2. Germline V gene sequence: CDR1 SGHTA, CDR2 FQGTGA. The CDR3 contains 18 residues. The trim removed 0 bases at V and 5 bases at J, leaving 6 bases unmatched.

This sequence joins TRBV5-1 and TRBJ2-3; TRBD2 might be the D (5 bases). Per germline, CDR1 SGHRS and CDR2 YFSETQ. The V gene lost 0 bases and the J gene lost 2 bases, with 13 bases spanning the gap. There are 16 residues in the CDR3. CDR3 DNA sequence: TGCGCCAGCAGCTTGGTGCTAGCAACCACCACAGATACGCAGTATTTT. It translates to CASSLVLATTTDTQYF.

The chain employs TRBV9 and TRBJ2-3, with a weak D call TRBD1 (6 bases). Germline CDR1 reads SGDLS; CDR2 reads YYNGEE. V was trimmed by 0 bases and J by 0 bases, leaving 17 bases between them. The CDR3 covers 18 residues. The CDR3 DNA reads TGTGCCAGCAGCGTAGCCTCCTCGACAGGAGGAAGCACAGATACGCAGTATTTT. This encodes CASSVASSTGGSTDTQYF.

The rearrangement joins TRBV19 to TRBJ1-1, with 8 bases lining up with TRBD1. In germline, CDR1 is LNHDA, CDR2 SQIVND (reference sequence). J lost 9 bases, V lost 4 bases, and 4 bases had no gene match. This CDR3 region has 12 residues. The CDR3, as DNA: TGTGCCAGTAGTACCAGGGGGCGGAAAGCTTTCTTT. Encoded protein: CASSTRGRKAFF. Full variable domain (missing parts from reference TRBV19 and TRBJ1-1): DGGITQSPKYLFRKEGQNVTLSCEQNLNHDAMYWYRQDPGQGLRLIYYSQIVNDFQKGDIAEGYSVSREKKESFPLTVTSAQKNPTAFYLCASSTRGRKAFFGQGTRLTVV.

V and J are TRBV27 and TRBJ1-5; the D gene is possibly TRBD1 (6 bases). V was trimmed by 5 bases and J by 2 bases, leaving 13 bases between them. Germline loops: CDR1 MNHEY, CDR2 SMNVEV (reference sequence). CDR3 length: 15 amino acids. DNA of the CDR3: TGTGCCAGCAGTCCACTGGACAGCGGCAATCAGCCCCAGCATTTT. This encodes CASSPLDSGNQPQHF.

The J gene is TRBJ2-3, the V gene TRBV7-8; the D gene is possibly TRBD1 (6 bases). The CDR3 consists of 17 residues. V lost 5 bases to trimming and J lost 0 bases, with 18 bases between them. Per germline, CDR1 SGHVS and CDR2 FQNEAQ. CDR3 region: CASSLRTVTTSTDTQYF. CDR3 sequence (DNA): TGTGCCAGCAGCCTCCGGACAGTTACGACTAGCACAGATACGCAGTATTTT.

This clone was found a few times. This chain joins TRBV30 and TRBJ2-4, with 9 positions matching TRBD2. This CDR3 spans 14 amino acids. From germline, CDR1 is GTSNPN and CDR2 SVGIG (reference sequence). V lost 3 bases, J lost 5 bases, and 5 bases stayed unmatched. CDR3 protein: CAWSHTSGQNIQYF. The CDR3, as DNA: TGTGCCTGGAGCCATACTAGCGGGCAAAACATTCAGTACTTC. The whole variable domain, filled in from reference TRBV30 and TRBJ2-4, reads SQTIHQWPATLVQPVGSPLSLECTVEGTSNPNLYWYRQAAGRGLQLLFYSVGIGQISSEVPQNLSASRPQDRQFILSSKKLLLSDSGFYLCAWSHTSGQNIQYFGAGTRLSVL.

V is TRBV30 and J is TRBJ1-3; D remains unclear. The CDR3 spans 13 residues. The germline gives CDR1 GTSNPN, CDR2 SVGIG (reference sequence). V lost 4 bases to trimming and J lost 4 bases, with 11 bases between them. CDR3 coding DNA: TGTGCCTGGACATGGACTGCAGGAAACACCATATATTTT. Protein: CAWTWTAGNTIYF.

The chain links TRBV5-4 to TRBJ2-7; TRBD1 aligns across 7 bases. This CDR3 is 14 amino acids long. The germline gives CDR1 SGHNT, CDR2 YYREEE (reference sequence). V gave up 3 bases and J gave up 2 bases; unmatched junction bases: 5. The CDR3 reads CASSSPGQTYEQYF. As DNA, the CDR3 is TGTGCCAGCAGCTCGCCGGGACAGACCTACGAGCAGTACTTC.

This clone was counted a few times. This sequence joins TRBV5-1 and TRBJ2-5, with D possibly being TRBD1 (5 bases). Germline V lookup: CDR1 SGHRS, CDR2 YFSETQ. The CDR3 runs to 11 residues. V gave up 5 bases and J gave up 3 bases, with 5 bases separating them. The CDR3 region is CASRTEETQYF. Here the CDR3 DNA reads TGCGCCAGCAGGACAGAAGAGACCCAGTACTTC.

This chain joins TRBV7-3 and TRBJ1-2; TRBD1 aligns across 9 bases. Germline trimming cut 3 bases from V and 6 bases from J; bases unmatched to any gene: 5. CDR3 length: 14 amino acids. Germline V gene data show CDR1 as SGHTA and CDR2 as FQGTGA. CDR3: CASSLGQGSNGYTF. Here the CDR3 DNA reads TGTGCCAGCAGCTTGGGACAGGGTAGTAATGGCTACACCTTC.

This clone was observed a handful of times. The chain recombines TRBV10-1 with TRBJ2-7; D not certain. Looked up from germline, CDR1 is WNHNN and CDR2 is SYGVQD (reference sequence). Between the trimmed V and J ends, which lost 9 bases and 2 bases, there was a span of 14 bases. This CDR3 is 13 amino acids long. In DNA form, the CDR3 reads TGCGCCAGTTCGGTGGGCGACACCTACGAGCAGTACTTC. It yields the protein CASSVGDTYEQYF.

J is TRBJ2-3 and V is TRBV9, with 8 bases identical to TRBD2. The trim removed 2 bases at V and 2 bases at J, leaving 7 bases unmatched. The CDR3 extends over 16 amino acids. CDR1 is SGDLS and CDR2 is YYNGEE in the germline V gene. CDR3 DNA: TGTGCCAGCAGCGTGGTCGGGGGGGCGACCACAGATACGCAGTATTTT. It specifies CASSVVGGATTDTQYF.

The sample holds one count of this clone. The V and J genes are TRBV29-1 and TRBJ2-7; a possible D gene is TRBD2 (5 bases). Trimming shortened V by 4 bases and J by 3 bases, and 19 bases separated the two germline ends. This CDR3 has 15 residues. CDR1 is SQVTM, CDR2 ANQGSEA, per germline. CDR3 in amino acids: CSVVISPGSLYEQYF. The CDR3, as DNA: TGCAGCGTTGTTATATCCCCGGGAAGCCTCTACGAGCAGTACTTC.

J is TRBJ2-1 and V is TRBV11-2; D unresolved. V was shortened by 5 bases and J by 0 bases, with 11 bases between the two germline ends. CDR3 length: 15 amino acids. Germline assignment: CDR1 SGHAT and CDR2 FQNNGV. The CDR3 is CASSPTRSSYNEQFF. CDR3 nucleotide sequence: TGTGCCAGCAGCCCTACTCGAAGCTCCTACAATGAGCAGTTCTTC.

V and J are TRBV7-9 and TRBJ2-3; D is undetermined. Trimming took 5 bases from V and 1 from J, leaving 13 bases between them. The V gene's germline CDR1 is SEHNR and CDR2 FQNEAQ (reference sequence). CDR3 length: 15 amino acids. The CDR3: CASSPPYSRTDTQYF. The DNA of the CDR3 is TGTGCCAGCAGCCCCCCCTATTCCCGCACAGATACGCAGTATTTT.

This chain joins TRBV7-8 and TRBJ1-2; D is possibly TRBD1 (5 bases). Trimming left V 3 bases short and J 3 bases short, with 17 bases between. This CDR3 contains 16 residues. CDR1 is SGHVS and CDR2 is FQNEAQ in the germline V gene. CDR3: CASSFESMGLDYGYTF. The CDR3 DNA reads as TGTGCCAGCAGCTTCGAGTCGATGGGGCTCGACTATGGCTACACCTTC.

The chain is built from TRBV30 and TRBJ1-5; a weak D match, TRBD1 (5 bases). V lost 0 bases and J lost 0, with 12 bases in between. CDR3 size: 16 residues. Germline CDR1 GTSNPN, CDR2 SVGIG (reference sequence). The CDR3 is CAWSVGVIRSNQPQHF. The DNA for the CDR3 is TGTGCCTGGAGTGTAGGGGTTATACGTAGCAATCAGCCCCAGCATTTT.

The chain employs TRBV2 and TRBJ1-6; no clear D gene. Between the trimmed V and J ends, which lost 5 bases and 6 bases, there was a span of 11 bases. This CDR3 is 14 amino acids long. Germline V gene sequence: CDR1 SNHLY, CDR2 FYNNEI. The CDR3 reads CASSREQTNSPLHF. CDR3 in DNA: TGTGCCAGCAGTCGAGAACAGACTAATTCACCCCTCCACTTT.